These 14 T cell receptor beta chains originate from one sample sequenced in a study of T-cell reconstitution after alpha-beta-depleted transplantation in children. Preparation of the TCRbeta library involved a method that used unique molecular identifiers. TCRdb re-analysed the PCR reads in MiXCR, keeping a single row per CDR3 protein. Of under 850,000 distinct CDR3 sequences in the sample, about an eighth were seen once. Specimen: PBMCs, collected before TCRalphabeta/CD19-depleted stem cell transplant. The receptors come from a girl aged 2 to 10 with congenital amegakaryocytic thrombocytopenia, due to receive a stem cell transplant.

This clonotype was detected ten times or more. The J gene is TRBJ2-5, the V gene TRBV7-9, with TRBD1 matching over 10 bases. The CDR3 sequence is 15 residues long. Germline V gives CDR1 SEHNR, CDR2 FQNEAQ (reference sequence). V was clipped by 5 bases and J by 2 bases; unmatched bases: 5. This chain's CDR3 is CASSPRDRGQETQYF. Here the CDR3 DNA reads TGTGCCAGCAGCCCCCGGGACAGGGGTCAAGAGACCCAGTACTTC.

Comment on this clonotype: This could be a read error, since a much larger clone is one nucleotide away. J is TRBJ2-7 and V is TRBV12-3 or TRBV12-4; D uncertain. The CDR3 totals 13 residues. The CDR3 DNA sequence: TGTGCCTGCAGTTTTTTTCACCGCTACGAGCAGTACTTC. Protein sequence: CACSFFHRYEQYF.

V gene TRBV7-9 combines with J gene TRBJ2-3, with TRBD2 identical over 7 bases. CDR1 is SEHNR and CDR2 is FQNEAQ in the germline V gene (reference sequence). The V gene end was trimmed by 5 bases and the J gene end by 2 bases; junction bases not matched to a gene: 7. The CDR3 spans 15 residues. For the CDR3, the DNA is TGTGCCAGCAGCAGATGGGAGGGGAACACAGATACGCAGTATTTT. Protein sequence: CASSRWEGNTDTQYF.

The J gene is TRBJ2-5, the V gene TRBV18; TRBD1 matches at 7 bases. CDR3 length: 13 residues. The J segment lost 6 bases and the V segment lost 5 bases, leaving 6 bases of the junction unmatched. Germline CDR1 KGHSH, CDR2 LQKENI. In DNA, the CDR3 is TGTGCCAGCTCAGAGAGGGGGCTTAAGACCCAGTACTTC. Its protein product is CASSERGLKTQYF. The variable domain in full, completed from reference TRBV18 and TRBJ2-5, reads NAGVMQNPRHLVRRRGQEARLRCSPMKGHSHVYWYRQLPEEGLKFMVYLQKENIIDESGMPKERFSAEFPKEGPSILRIQQVVRGDSAAYFCASSERGLKTQYFGPGTRLLVL.

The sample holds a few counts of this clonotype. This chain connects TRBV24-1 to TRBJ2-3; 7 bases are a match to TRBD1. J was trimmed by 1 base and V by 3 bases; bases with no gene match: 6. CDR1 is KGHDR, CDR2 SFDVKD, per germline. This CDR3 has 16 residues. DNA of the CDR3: TGTGCCACCAGTGATGGAAGGGGGCTCGGCACAGATACGCAGTATTTT. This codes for CATSDGRGLGTDTQYF.

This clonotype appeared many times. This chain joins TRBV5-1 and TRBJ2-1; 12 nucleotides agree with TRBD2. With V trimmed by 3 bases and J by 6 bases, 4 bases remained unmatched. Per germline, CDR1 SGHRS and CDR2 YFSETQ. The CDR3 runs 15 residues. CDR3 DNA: TGCGCCAGCAGCTGGGGACTAGCGGGTACCAATGAGCAGTTCTTC. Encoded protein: CASSWGLAGTNEQFF.

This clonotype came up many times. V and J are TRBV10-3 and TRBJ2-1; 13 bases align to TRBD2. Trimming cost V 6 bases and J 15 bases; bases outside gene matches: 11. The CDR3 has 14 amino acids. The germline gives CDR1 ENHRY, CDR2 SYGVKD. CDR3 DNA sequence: TGTGCCATCAGAACGACTAGCGGGAGGCCCGAGGTGTTCTTC. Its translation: CAIRTTSGRPEVFF.

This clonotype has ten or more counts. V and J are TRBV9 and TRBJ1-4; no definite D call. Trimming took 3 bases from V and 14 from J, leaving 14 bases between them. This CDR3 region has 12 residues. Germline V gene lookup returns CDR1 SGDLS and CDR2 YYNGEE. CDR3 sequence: CASSADSQTLFF. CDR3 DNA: TGTGCCAGCAGCGCCGATTCCCAAACTCTGTTTTTT. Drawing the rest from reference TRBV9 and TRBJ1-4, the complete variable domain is DSGVTQTPKHLITATGQRVTLRCSPRSGDLSVYWYQQSLDQGLQFLIQYYNGEERAKGNILERFSAQQFPDLHSELNLSSLELGDSALYFCASSADSQTLFFGSGTQLSVL.

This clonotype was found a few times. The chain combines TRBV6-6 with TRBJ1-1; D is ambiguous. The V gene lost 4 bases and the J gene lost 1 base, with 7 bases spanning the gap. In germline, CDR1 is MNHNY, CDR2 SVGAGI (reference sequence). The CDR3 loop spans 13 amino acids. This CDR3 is CASSSIENTEAFF. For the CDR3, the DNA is TGTGCCAGCAGTTCCATAGAGAACACTGAAGCTTTCTTT.

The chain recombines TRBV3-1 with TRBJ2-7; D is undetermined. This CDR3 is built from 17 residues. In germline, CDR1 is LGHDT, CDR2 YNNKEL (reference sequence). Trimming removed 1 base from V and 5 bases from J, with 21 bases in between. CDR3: CASSQAYLVLEAHEQYF. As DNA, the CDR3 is TGTGCCAGCAGCCAAGCGTACTTGGTTTTGGAAGCCCACGAGCAGTACTTC.

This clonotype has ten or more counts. This chain's CDR3 is CESVGQANTGELFF. The DNA of the CDR3 is TGTGAGTCCGTTGGTCAGGCAAATACCGGGGAGCTGTTTTTT. The chain links TRBV7-9 to TRBJ2-2, with unresolved D. CDR1 is SEHNR, CDR2 FQNEAQ, per germline (reference sequence). The CDR3 spans 14 residues.

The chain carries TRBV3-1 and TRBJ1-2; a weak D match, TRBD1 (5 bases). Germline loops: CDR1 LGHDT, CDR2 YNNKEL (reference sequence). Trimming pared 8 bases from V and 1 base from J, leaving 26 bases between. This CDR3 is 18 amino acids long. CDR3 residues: CASCTTSSRDFNNYGYTF. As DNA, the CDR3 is TGTGCCAGCTGTACTACTTCTTCCCGGGACTTCAATAACTATGGCTACACCTTC.

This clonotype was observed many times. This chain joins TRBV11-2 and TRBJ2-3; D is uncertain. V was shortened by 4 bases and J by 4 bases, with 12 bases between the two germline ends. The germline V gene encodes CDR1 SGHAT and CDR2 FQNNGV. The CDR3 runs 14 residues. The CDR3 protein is CASSWSGPADTQYF. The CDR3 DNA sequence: TGTGCCAGCAGCTGGTCCGGACCGGCAGATACGCAGTATTTT.

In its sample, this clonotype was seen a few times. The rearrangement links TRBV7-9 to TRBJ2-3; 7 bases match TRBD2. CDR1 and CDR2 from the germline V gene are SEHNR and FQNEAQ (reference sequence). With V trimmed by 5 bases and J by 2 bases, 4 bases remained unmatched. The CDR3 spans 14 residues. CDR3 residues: CASSIGTNTDTQYF. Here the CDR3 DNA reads TGTGCCAGCAGCATCGGGACTAACACAGATACGCAGTATTTT.